This TCR beta chain was recorded in a study of blood T cell repertoires in COVID-19. Clones were read by immunoSEQ multiplex PCR, and TCRdb kept only the in-frame ones, dropping some. The sample lists 86,000 or so clones, roughly nine tenths occurring once. CDR1 and CDR2 from the germline V gene are SGHRS and YFSETQ. This CDR3 spans 13 amino acids. The clonotype originates from a woman in her forties or fifties in a cohort sampled during active COVID-19. The genes are TRBV5-1 and TRBJ2-7; possible D gene TRBD2, 6 bases. The sample consisted of peripheral blood. CDR3 region: CPALSGSSYEQYF. CDR3 DNA sequence: TGCCCAGCCCTTAGCGGCAGCTCCTACGAGCAGTACTTC.